These T cell receptor beta chains were read from a single sample in a study of T-cell memory formation after mild COVID-19. TCRdb itself ran the 5' RACE reads through MiXCR, one entry per CDR3 protein. The table lists 250,000 to 300,000 distinct CDR3 sequences, more than 15% of them singletons. The specimen sequenced was PBMCs or a T cell subset sorted from them (not recorded which). The receptor set was obtained from a man between 18 and 35 years old who had mild COVID-19 (a few samples of this study predate the infection). Cell type and time point are not known. Each CDR3 is given with its conserved first and last residue. A D gene is named only where the DNA matches it firmly. The size of a clone is reported for some rows only, either as once, few or many, or as a class for expanded clones.

-	TRBJ1-2	TRBV20-1	-	CSARDGRGNNYGYTF	TGCAGTGCTAGAGATGGTAGAGGGAATAACTATGGCTACACCTTC
TRBD2	TRBJ2-3	TRBV12-3/TRBV12-4	-	CASRWTRLADTQYF	TGTGCCAGCAGATGGACTAGGCTCGCAGATACGCAGTATTTT
-	TRBJ2-3	TRBV7-7	few	CASSLGLGIRDTDTQYF	TGTGCCAGCAGCTTGGGCCTGGGAATTAGGGACACAGATACGCAGTATTTT
-	TRBJ2-5	TRBV4-1	-	CASSQDALQRETQYF	TGCGCCAGCAGCCAAGATGCACTTCAAAGAGAGACCCAGTACTTC
TRBD1	TRBJ1-2	TRBV7-8	-	CASSPRTGAFDGYTF	TGTGCCAGCAGCCCCCGGACAGGCGCCTTCGATGGCTACACCTTC
TRBD1	TRBJ1-2	TRBV6-5	few	CASSGTDRHGYTF	TGTGCCAGCAGTGGGACAGACAGGCATGGCTACACCTTC
TRBD1	TRBJ2-1	TRBV28	many	CASSLGQGSGFGQFF	TGTGCCAGCAGTCTAGGACAGGGCTCAGGGTTTGGGCAGTTCTTC
-	TRBJ1-2	TRBV4-3	-	CASSQDPGVSYGYTF	TGCGCCAGCAGCCAAGATCCGGGGGTCTCCTATGGCTACACCTTC
TRBD1	TRBJ2-3	TRBV28	many	CASSLRLDRRYF	TGTGCCAGCAGTTTAAGACTGGACAGGAGGTATTTT
TRBD2	TRBJ2-5	TRBV5-1	many	CASSPGTSGQETQYF	TGCGCCAGCAGCCCCGGGACTAGCGGACAAGAGACCCAGTACTTC
-	TRBJ2-1	TRBV7-2	-	CASSPVGGFYNEQFF	TGTGCCAGCAGCCCAGTGGGGGGTTTCTACAATGAGCAGTTCTTC
-	TRBJ2-1	TRBV11-2	-	CASSPAASLDSYNEQFF	TGTGCCAGCAGCCCCGCCGCCTCCTTAGACTCCTACAATGAGCAGTTCTTC
-	TRBJ2-6	TRBV5-6	-	CASIGASGANVLTF	TGTGCCAGCATCGGGGCCTCTGGGGCCAACGTCCTGACTTTC
TRBD2	TRBJ2-1	TRBV4-2	few	CASSQGIAGADNEQFF	TGTGCCAGCAGCCAAGGGATAGCGGGGGCTGACAATGAGCAGTTCTTC
TRBD1	TRBJ2-7	TRBV7-3	many	CASSPGQGSKQYF	TGTGCCAGCAGCCCTGGACAGGGGAGTAAGCAGTACTTC
-	TRBJ1-4	TRBV7-9	-	CASSPQSTNEKLFF	TGTGCCAGCAGCCCCCAGTCAACTAATGAAAAACTGTTTTTT
-	TRBJ1-2	TRBV10-3	-	CAMGGNYGYTF	TGTGCCATGGGAGGGAACTATGGCTACACCTTC
-	TRBJ1-2	TRBV7-9	few	CASSLGGVVDGYTF	TGTGCCAGCAGCTTGGGTGGGGTCGTGGATGGCTACACCTTC
TRBD1	TRBJ1-1	TRBV9	-	CASSARGSFTEAFF	TGTGCCAGCAGCGCCAGGGGGTCGTTCACTGAAGCTTTCTTT
-	TRBJ1-1	TRBV4-3	few	CASSQAMGYTEAFF	TGCGCCAGCAGCCAAGCGATGGGTTACACTGAAGCTTTCTTT
-	TRBJ2-1	TRBV3-1	-	CASSETRRGTSSYNEQFF	TGTGCCAGCAGCGAAACCCGGAGGGGGACGAGCTCCTACAATGAGCAGTTCTTC
-	TRBJ2-7	TRBV12-3/TRBV12-4	-	CASSFSVTYEQYF	TGTGCCAGCAGTTTTTCAGTTACCTACGAGCAGTACTTC
TRBD1	TRBJ2-3	TRBV20-1	-	CSATLRQGETDTQYF	TGCAGTGCTACCCTCCGACAGGGGGAGACAGATACGCAGTATTTT
TRBD1	TRBJ2-7	TRBV20-1	few	CSAMTGTAYEQYF	TGCAGTGCTATGACCGGGACAGCTTACGAGCAGTACTTC
-	TRBJ2-4	TRBV6-2/TRBV6-3	-	CASSPGLIPLAKNIQYF	TGTGCCAGCAGCCCGGGACTTATCCCTCTAGCCAAAAACATTCAGTACTTC
-	TRBJ2-5	TRBV28	few	CASSPAGIIRKTQYF	TGTGCCAGCAGTCCCGCCGGGATAATCAGGAAGACCCAGTACTTC
TRBD1	TRBJ1-5	TRBV28	few	CASSSGQGDQPQHF	TGTGCCAGCAGTTCCGGACAGGGCGATCAGCCCCAGCATTTT
-	TRBJ2-1	TRBV4-3	few	CASSQDGGPWGLNEQFF	TGCGCCAGCAGCCAAGACGGTGGGCCCTGGGGCCTCAATGAGCAGTTCTTC
TRBD2	TRBJ2-2	TRBV12-3/TRBV12-4	few	CASSRSGVYTGELFF	TGTGCCAGCAGTCGTAGCGGGGTATACACCGGGGAGCTGTTTTTT
-	TRBJ2-4	TRBV2	few	CASTLGGAGPLNF	TGTGCCAGCACCCTCGGCGGTGCAGGTCCCTTGAACTTC
-	TRBJ1-1	TRBV5-1	few	CASSFTGPEAFF	TGCGCCAGCAGCTTTACGGGCCCTGAAGCTTTCTTT
-	TRBJ1-1	TRBV4-1	-	CASSLTPGTVNTEAFF	TGCGCCAGCAGCCTCACTCCCGGGACGGTGAACACTGAAGCTTTCTTT
-	TRBJ2-2	TRBV5-1	few	CASSLAGRSPPTGELFF	TGCGCCAGCAGCTTGGCCGGGCGCAGTCCCCCAACCGGGGAGCTGTTTTTT
-	TRBJ1-3	TRBV19	few	CASSQGATGNTIYF	TGTGCCAGTAGTCAGGGAGCGACTGGAAACACCATATATTTT
TRBD1	TRBJ2-2	TRBV5-1	-	CASKDRDANTGELFF	TGCGCCAGTAAGGACAGGGACGCGAACACCGGGGAGCTGTTTTTT
-	TRBJ1-3	TRBV4-1	-	CASSQGRGKDTIYF	TGCGCCAGCAGCCAAGGCAGGGGAAAGGACACCATATATTTT
-	TRBJ1-6	TRBV5-5	many	CASSPQTGPGSPLHF	TGTGCCAGCAGCCCCCAGACAGGTCCGGGTTCACCCCTCCACTTT
TRBD1	TRBJ2-3	TRBV2	-	CASTPDRGDTQYF	TGTGCCAGCACTCCTGACAGGGGAGATACGCAGTATTTT
-	TRBJ2-5	TRBV7-8	-	CASSPLPGLPTETQYF	TGTGCCAGCAGCCCCCTACCGGGTCTCCCAACGGAGACCCAGTACTTC
TRBD1	TRBJ1-6	TRBV11-2	-	CASSLAHRGFSPLHF	TGTGCCAGCAGCTTAGCCCACAGGGGGTTCTCACCCCTCCACTTT
-	TRBJ1-1	TRBV24-1	-	CATRTPAGTEAFF	TGTGCCACCAGAACCCCTGCGGGAACTGAAGCTTTCTTT
-	TRBJ2-2	TRBV29-1	-	CSVGVTGAGELFF	TGCAGCGTTGGGGTAACGGGGGCCGGGGAGCTGTTTTTT
TRBD1	TRBJ2-3	TRBV5-1	few	CASSLGAWTGNVRTDTQYF	TGCGCCAGCAGCTTGGGGGCATGGACAGGGAACGTTCGTACAGATACGCAGTATTTT
TRBD1	TRBJ1-2	TRBV29-1	-	CSVKGALGYTF	TGCAGCGTTAAGGGGGCGCTTGGCTACACCTTC
-	TRBJ2-3	TRBV18	-	CASSPYGGWDTQYF	TGTGCCAGCTCACCATATGGCGGTTGGGATACGCAGTATTTT
-	TRBJ2-5	TRBV28	-	CASSRLGRQETQYF	TGTGCCAGCAGTCGTCTAGGTCGCCAAGAGACCCAGTACTTC
TRBD2	TRBJ2-1	TRBV12-3/TRBV12-4	few	CASRLLAGGAYEQFF	TGTGCCAGCAGGCTTCTAGCGGGGGGGGCTTATGAGCAGTTCTTC
-	TRBJ2-5	TRBV2	-	CASRITGEGTQYF	TGTGCCAGCAGAATCACAGGGGAGGGGACCCAGTACTTC
-	TRBJ2-7	TRBV7-2	-	CASSSRIYEQYF	TGTGCCAGCAGCTCCCGGATCTACGAGCAGTACTTC